This T cell receptor beta chain was sequenced in a study of PD-1 blockade in mismatch repair-deficient tumors. The study's findings and limits: Tumor-resident clones, often undetectable pretreatment in blood, expanded then contracted after pembrolizumab.

Worth noting for this clone: Its antigen is as yet unknown.

A few pembrolizumab responders had their TCRs sequenced. Only in-frame clones appear in the TCRdb table, and some are missing; sequencing was by immunoSEQ multiplex PCR. The sample records around 50,000 clones, approximately 80% being singletons. This CDR3 has 13 residues. The J segment lost 0 bases and the V segment lost 7 bases, leaving 3 bases of the junction unmatched. The germline CDR1 and CDR2 sequences are SGHDN and FVKESK. The sample in question was PBMCs, obtained before pembrolizumab treatment. The sequence came from an adult with mismatch repair-deficient cancer. The V gene is TRBV14, the J gene TRBJ2-7; 7 bases match TRBD2. The CDR3 DNA reads as TGTGCCAGCAACCCTAGCGGCTCCTACGAGCAGTACTTC. Protein product: CASNPSGSYEQYF.